This entry describes one TCR beta chain. The sample comes from a study of regulatory T cells in long-lasting Graves disease. According to the study, TCR beta libraries were built with iRepertoire HTBI primers and CDR3-region Arm-PCR. In the authors' workflow: Identification across samples found 60 to 75 TRBV and around 15 TRBJ segments. MiXCR was run by TCRdb on the multiplex PCR reads, yielding one entry per CDR3 protein. TCRdb assigned the V and J calls; the authors' analysis was not used. The repertoire holds 450,000 or so distinct CDR3 sequences, around 20% seen once, with 7.8% in the top ten. The time point denotes: persistent/refractory GD, antithyroid drugs over 5 years with positive TRAb. PBMC RNA was the source of the TCR library. The CDR3 spans 13 residues. V lost 8 bases, J lost 4 bases, and 5 bases stayed unmatched. CDR1 and CDR2 (germline): LNHDA, SQIVND (reference sequence).

The sequencing used peripheral blood mononuclear cells (PBMCs), collected when the disease was refractory, from a patient treated with antithyroid drugs. This chain links TRBV19 with TRBJ1-5; 7 nucleotides line up with TRBD1. The clonotype comes from a female donor with Graves disease. In nucleotides, the CDR3 is TGTGCCAGTGGGACAGCCTTAAATCAGCCCCAGCATTTT. Its protein is CASGTALNQPQHF.